The T cell receptor beta chain described here comes from a study of T cell changes during pregnancy in multiple sclerosis. Profiling relied on immunoSEQ multiplex PCR, and the TCRdb table lists in-frame clones only, not all of them. This table holds 50,000 to 75,000 clones, about nine tenths found once. The V and J ends lost 5 bases and 0 bases, in that order; junction bases with no gene match: 8. The CDR3 is made up of 18 amino acids. The V gene's germline CDR1 is SQVTM and CDR2 ANQGSEA. The sequencing used peripheral blood, collected after pregnancy. The V and J genes are TRBV29-1 and TRBJ2-1, with 15 bases lining up with TRBD2. The clonotype originates from a female donor in good health, enrolled as a control in a pregnancy study. This CDR3 reads CSVSGLAGGGTSYNEQFF. In nucleotides, the CDR3 is TGCAGCGTTTCCGGACTAGCGGGGGGGGGAACCTCCTACAATGAGCAGTTCTTC.